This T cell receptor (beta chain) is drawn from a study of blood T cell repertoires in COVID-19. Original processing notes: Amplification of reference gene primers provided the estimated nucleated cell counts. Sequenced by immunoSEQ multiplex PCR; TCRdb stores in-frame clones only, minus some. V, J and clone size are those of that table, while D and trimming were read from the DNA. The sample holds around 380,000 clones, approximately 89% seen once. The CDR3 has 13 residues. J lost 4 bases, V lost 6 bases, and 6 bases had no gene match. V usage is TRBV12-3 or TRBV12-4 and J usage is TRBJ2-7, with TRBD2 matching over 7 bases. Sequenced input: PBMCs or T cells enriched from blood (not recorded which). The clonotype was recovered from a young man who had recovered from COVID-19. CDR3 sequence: CASSLGEGYEQYF. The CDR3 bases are TGTGCCAGCAGCCTGGGGGAGGGTTACGAGCAGTACTTC.